One TCR beta chain is described in this entry. The antigen it recognizes is unknown. The record has no base qualities; no much larger clone is one base away. Collaborating institutions collected whole blood in K2EDTA tubes following their own protocols. For TCRbeta analysis, collaborator samples were shipped as frozen whole blood, as isolated PBMCs, or as DNA extracted from either sample type. The record originates from a study of blood T cell repertoires in COVID-19 (dated by TCRdb to 2020 to 2021). Background for the entire study: Samples covering the acute and convalescent phases of COVID-19 were provided by collaborators in the United States, Italy and Spain. The material from the prospective study consisted of cDNA or gDNA derived from T cells, B-cell-depleted T cells, or PBMCs. Subjects who had been exposed to COVID-19, were actively infected with it, or had recovered from it provided the deeply sampled blood TCRbeta repertoires that made up the dataset. A freely available public database, intended as a resource for researchers studying the immune response to SARS-CoV-2, is where the repertoires were released. Samples were obtained from the ongoing ImmuneRACE study (first 160 participants) and from about 1,300 subjects provided by 6 global collaborators. A de-identified subject ID, COVID-19 status, age in years and sex were almost always included in the sample metadata. Where HLA class I and class II types were available, the types were taken from metadata supplied by the sample provider, not from assay-based typing.

The immunoSEQ Assay, a bias-controlled multiplex PCR, was used to amplify TCRbeta CDR3 regions from genomic DNA. The paper's data handling went like this. The number of nucleated cells in each sample was estimated from the amplification of reference gene primers within the assay. To quantify the absolute abundance of each unique TCRbeta CDR3 rearrangement, sequence reads were collapsed and filtered. For each sample, productive Simpson clonality was calculated by taking the square root of Simpson's diversity index across productive rearrangements. TCRdb obtained this table from immuneACCESS and retained in-frame rearrangements with V and J assigned. These tables miss some clones; where compared with another copy, unresolved V genes account for less than half of the shortfall, and the remainder is unexplained. V, J and clone size derive from that table, while D and trimming were established from the DNA sequence. In this sample the table shows roughly 260,000 clones, about four fifths of which occur a single time. The top ten constitute 2.5% to 3.5% of the sample.

The study at large found these results: The amount of clinical and demographic metadata varied by source and participant and was provided uncurated.

This receptor was identified in a young woman with acute or convalescent COVID-19. The sample comprised peripheral blood.

The CDR3 region has the sequence CASSFSPFEQYF. The nucleotide sequence is given as TGTGCCAGCAGCTTTAGCCCTTTCGAGCAGTACTTC. This chain is built from TRBV5-6 and TRBJ2-7; the D gene remains uncertain. The CDR3 covers 12 residues, taking in both the cysteine and the phenylalanine. This entry keeps only the CDR3 DNA: 36 bases, framed from base 1. The trim is 2 bases for V and 6 bases for J, with a gap of 9 bases between the germline ends. Via the germline V gene, CDR1 is SGHDT and CDR2 YYEEEE.